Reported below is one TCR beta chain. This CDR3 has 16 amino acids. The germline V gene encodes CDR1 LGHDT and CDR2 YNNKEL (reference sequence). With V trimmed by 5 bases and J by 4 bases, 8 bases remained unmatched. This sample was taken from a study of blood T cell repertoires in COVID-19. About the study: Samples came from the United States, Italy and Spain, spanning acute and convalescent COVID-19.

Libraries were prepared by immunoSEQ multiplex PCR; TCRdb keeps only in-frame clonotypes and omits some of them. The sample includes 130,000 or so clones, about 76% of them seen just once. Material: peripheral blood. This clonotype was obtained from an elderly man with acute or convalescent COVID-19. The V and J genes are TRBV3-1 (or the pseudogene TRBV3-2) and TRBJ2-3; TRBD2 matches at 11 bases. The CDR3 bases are TGTGCCAGCAGCATTCGACTAGCGGGGAGGCCAGATACGCAGTATTTT. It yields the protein CASSIRLAGRPDTQYF.